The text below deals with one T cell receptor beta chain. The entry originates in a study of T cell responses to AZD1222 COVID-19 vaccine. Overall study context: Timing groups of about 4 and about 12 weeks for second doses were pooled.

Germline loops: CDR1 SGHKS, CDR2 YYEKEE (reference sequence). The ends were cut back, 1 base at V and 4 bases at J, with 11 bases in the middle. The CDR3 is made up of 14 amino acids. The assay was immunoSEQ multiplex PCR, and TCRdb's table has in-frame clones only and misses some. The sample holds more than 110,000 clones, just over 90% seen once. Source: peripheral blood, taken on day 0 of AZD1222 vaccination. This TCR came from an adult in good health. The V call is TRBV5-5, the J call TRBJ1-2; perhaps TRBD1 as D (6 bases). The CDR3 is CASSLSQGGYGYTF. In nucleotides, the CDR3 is TGTGCCAGCAGCTTGTCACAGGGAGGCTATGGCTACACCTTC.